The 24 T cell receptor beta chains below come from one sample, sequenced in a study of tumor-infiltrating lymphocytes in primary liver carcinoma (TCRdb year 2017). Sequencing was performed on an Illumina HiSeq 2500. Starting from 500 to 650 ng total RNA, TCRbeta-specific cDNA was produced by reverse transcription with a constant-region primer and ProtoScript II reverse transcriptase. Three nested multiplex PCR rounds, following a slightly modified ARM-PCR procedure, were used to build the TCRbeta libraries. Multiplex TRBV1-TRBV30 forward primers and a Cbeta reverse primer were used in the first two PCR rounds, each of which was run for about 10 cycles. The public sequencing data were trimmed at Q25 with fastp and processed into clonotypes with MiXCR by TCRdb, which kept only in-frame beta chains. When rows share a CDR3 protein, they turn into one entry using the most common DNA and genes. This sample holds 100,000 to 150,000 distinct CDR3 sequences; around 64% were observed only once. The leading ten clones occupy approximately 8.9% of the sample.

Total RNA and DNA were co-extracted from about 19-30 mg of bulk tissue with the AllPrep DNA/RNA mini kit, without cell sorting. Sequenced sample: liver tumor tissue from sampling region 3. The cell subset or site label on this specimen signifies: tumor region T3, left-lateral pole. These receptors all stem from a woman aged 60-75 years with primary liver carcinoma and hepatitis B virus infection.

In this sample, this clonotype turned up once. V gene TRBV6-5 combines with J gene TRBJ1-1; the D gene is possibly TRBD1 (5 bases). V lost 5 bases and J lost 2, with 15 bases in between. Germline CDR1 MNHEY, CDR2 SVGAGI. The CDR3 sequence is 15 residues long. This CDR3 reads CASSTQGWHNTEAFF. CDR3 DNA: TGTGCCAGCAGTACTCAGGGATGGCATAACACTGAAGCTTTCTTT.

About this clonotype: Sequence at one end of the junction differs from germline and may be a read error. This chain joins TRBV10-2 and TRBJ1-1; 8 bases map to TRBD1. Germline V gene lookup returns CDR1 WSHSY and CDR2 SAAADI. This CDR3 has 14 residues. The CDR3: CTSRAGTGNTEAFF. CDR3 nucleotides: TGCACCAGCAGGGCGGGGACAGGAAACACTGAAGCTTTCTTT.

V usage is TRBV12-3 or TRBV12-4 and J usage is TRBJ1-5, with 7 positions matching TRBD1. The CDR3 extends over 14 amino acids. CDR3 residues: CEGAQGPSNQPQHF. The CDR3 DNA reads TGTGAGGGGGCACAGGGCCCTAGCAATCAGCCCCAGCATTTT.

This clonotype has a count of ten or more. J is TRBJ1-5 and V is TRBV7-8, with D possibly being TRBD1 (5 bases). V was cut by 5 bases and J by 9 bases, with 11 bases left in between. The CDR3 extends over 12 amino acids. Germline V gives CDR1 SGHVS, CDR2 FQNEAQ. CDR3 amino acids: CASSAPGGPQHF. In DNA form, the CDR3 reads TGTGCCAGCAGCGCCCCGGGGGGGCCCCAGCATTTT.

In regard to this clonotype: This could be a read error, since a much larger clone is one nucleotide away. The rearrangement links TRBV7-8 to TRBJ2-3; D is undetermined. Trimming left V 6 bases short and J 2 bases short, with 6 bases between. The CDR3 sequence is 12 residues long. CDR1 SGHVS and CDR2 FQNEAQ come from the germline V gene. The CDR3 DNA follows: TGTGCCAGCAGAACTAACACAGATACGCAGTATTTT. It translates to CASRTNTDTQYF.

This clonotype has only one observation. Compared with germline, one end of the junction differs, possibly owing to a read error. In DNA, the CDR3 is TGTGCCAGCAGAGCAGGGGGCGGCACCGGAGAGCTGTTTTTT. It translates to CASRAGGGTGELFF. The V call is TRBV7-9, the J call TRBJ2-2, with TRBD1 matching 8 bases. The CDR3 is 14 residues long. Germline loops: CDR1 SEHNR, CDR2 FQNEAQ (reference sequence).

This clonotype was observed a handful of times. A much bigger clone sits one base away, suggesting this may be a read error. CDR3 region: CASSQGRGNSPLHF. The CDR3 DNA reads TGTGCCAGCAGCCAAGGCAGGGGGAATTCACCCCTCCACTTT. V and J are TRBV14 and TRBJ1-6; 7 bases align to TRBD1. The CDR3 covers 14 residues. CDR1 is SGHDN, CDR2 FVKESK, per germline. The V gene end was trimmed by 1 base and the J gene end by 7 bases; junction bases not matched to a gene: 1.

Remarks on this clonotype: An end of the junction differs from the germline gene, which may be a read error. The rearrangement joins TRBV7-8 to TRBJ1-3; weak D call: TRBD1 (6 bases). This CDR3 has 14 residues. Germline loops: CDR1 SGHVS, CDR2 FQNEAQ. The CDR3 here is CASSPGGAGDTIYF. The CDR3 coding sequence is TGTGCCAGCAGCCCTGGGGGGGCTGGAGACACCATATATTTT.

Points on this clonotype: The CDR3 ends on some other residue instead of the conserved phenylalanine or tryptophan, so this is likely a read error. The CDR3 bases are TGTGCCAGCAGCTTGCGCAGGGGCAACACTGAAGCTTTCTTA. Its protein is CASSLRRGNTEAFL. The genes are TRBV5-4 and TRBJ1-1, with D perhaps matching TRBD1 (6 bases). This CDR3 contains 14 residues. Germline V gene lookup returns CDR1 SGHNT and CDR2 YYREEE (reference sequence). Trimming stripped 1 base from V and 2 bases from J, with 9 bases between.

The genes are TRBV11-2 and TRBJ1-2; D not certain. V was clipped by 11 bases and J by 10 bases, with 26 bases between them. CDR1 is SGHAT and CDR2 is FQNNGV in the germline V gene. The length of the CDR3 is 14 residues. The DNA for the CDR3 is TGTGCCCGCGGCTTAGATCTAGTAGGTTCAGACTACACCTTC. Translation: CARGLDLVGSDYTF. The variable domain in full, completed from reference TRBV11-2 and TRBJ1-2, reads EAGVAQSPRYKIIEKRQSVAFWCNPISGHATLYWYQQILGQGPKLLIQFQNNGVVDDSQLPKDRFSAERLKGVDSTLKIQPAKLEDSAVYLCARGLDLVGSDYTFGSGTRLTVV.

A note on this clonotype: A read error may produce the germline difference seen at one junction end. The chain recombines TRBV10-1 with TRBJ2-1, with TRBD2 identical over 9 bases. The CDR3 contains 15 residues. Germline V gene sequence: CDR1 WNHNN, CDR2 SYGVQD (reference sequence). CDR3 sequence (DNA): TGCGCCAGCAGTGAGTCCTTAGGGACTAGCAATGAGCAATTCTTC. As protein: CASSESLGTSNEQFF.

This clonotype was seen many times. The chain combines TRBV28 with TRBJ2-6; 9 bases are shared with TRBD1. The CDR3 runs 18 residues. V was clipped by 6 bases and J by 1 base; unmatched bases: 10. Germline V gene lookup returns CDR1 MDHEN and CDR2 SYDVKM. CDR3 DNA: TGTGCCAGCAGCCGCCCGGGACAGGGTATATCTGGGGCCAACGTCCTGACTTTC. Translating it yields CASSRPGQGISGANVLTF.

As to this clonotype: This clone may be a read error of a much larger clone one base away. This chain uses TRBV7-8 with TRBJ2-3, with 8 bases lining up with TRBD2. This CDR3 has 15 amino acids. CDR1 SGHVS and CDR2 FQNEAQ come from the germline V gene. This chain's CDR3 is CASSIAGLGTNTQYF. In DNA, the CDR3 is TGTGCCAGCAGTATAGCGGGATTGGGCACAAATACGCAGTATTTT.

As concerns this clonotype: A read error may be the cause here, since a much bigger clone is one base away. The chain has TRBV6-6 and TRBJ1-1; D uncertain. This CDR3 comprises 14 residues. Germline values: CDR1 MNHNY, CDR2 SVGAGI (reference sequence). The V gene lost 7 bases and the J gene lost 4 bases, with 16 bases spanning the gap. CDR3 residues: CASKYLGLITEAFF. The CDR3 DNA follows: TGTGCCAGCAAGTATTTGGGATTGATCACTGAAGCTTTCTTT.

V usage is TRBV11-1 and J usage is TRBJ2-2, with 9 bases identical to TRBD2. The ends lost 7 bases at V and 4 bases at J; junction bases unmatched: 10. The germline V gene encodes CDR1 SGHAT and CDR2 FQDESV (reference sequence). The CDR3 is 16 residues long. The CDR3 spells CASNAGTSWSTGELFF. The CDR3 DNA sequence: TGTGCCAGCAACGCGGGGACTAGCTGGAGCACCGGGGAGCTGTTTTTT.

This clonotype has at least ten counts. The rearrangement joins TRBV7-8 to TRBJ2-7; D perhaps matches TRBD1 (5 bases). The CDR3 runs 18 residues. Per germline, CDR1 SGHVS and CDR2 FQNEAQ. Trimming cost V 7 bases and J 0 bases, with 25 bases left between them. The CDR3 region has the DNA TGTGCCAGCACCCCAAGACAGAATCTCATACGTACCTCCTACGAGCAGTACTTC. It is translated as CASTPRQNLIRTSYEQYF.

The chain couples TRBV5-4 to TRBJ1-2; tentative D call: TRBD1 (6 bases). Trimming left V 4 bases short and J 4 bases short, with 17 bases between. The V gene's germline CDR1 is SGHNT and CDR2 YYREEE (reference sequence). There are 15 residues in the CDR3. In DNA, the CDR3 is TGTGCCAGCAGCCAACCTATAGGGGGGGGCTATGGCTACACCTTC. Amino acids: CASSQPIGGGYGYTF.

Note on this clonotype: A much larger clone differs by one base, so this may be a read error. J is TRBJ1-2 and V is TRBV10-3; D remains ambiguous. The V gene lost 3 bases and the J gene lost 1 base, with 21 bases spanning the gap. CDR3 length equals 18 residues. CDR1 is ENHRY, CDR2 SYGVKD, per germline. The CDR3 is CAISEMDWAASFNYGYTF. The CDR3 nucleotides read TGTGCCATCAGTGAAATGGACTGGGCGGCCTCTTTTAACTATGGCTACACCTTC.

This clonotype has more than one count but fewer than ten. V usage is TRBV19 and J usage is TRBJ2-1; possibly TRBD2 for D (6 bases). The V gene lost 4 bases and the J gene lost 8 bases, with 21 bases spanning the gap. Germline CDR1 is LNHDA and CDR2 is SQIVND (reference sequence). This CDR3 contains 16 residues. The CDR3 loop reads CASSTRTNGRGDEQFF. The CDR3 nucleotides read TGTGCCAGTAGTACCAGGACCAACGGGAGAGGGGATGAGCAGTTCTTC.

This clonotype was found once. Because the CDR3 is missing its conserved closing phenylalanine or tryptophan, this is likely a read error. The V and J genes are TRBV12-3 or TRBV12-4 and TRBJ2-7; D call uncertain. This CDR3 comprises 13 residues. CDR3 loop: CASRDSNSYEQYL. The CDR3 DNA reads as TGTGCAAGCAGAGACTCCAACTCCTACGAGCAGTACTTG.

Here the CDR3 DNA reads TGCAGCTCTCGAGGGCTAGCGGGCGCCACAGATACGCAGTATTTT. This translates into CSSRGLAGATDTQYF. This rearrangement joins TRBV29-1 to TRBJ2-3, with 8 bases that match TRBD2. J gave up 2 bases and V 8 bases, and 12 bases lay outside the gene matches. CDR1 is SQVTM, CDR2 ANQGSEA, per germline. The CDR3 totals 15 residues.

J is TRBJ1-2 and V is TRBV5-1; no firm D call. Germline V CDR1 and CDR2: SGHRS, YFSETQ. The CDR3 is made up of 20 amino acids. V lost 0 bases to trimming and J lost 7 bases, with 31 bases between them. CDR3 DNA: TGCGCCAGCAGCTTGGCCGTATCGAACACCCTGAGGCAGCGGTCGGCTGGCTACACCTTC. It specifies CASSLAVSNTLRQRSAGYTF.

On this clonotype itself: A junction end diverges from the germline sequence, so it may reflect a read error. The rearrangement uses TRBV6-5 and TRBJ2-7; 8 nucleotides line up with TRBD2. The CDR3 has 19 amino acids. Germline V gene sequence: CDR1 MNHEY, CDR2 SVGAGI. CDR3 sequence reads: CASIYSSPFIGRASYEEYF. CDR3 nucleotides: TGTGCCAGTATTTACTCGAGCCCTTTTATCGGGAGGGCCTCCTACGAGGAGTACTTC.

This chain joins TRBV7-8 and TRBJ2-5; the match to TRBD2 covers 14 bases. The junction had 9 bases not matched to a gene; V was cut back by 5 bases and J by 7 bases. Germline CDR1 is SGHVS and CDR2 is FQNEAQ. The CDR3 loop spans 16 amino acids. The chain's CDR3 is CASSQGTSGSSGTQYF. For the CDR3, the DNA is TGTGCCAGCAGCCAAGGGACTAGCGGGAGTTCAGGGACCCAGTACTTC.